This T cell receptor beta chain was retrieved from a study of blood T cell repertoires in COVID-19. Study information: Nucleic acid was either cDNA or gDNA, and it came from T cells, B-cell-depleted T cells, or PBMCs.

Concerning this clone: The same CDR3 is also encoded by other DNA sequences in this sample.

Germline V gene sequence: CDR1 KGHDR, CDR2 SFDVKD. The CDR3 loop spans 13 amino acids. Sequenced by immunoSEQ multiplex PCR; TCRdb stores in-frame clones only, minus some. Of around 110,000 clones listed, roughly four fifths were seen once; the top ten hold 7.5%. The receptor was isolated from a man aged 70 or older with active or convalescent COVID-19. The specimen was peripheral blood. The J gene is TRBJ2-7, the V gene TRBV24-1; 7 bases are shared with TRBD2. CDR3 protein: CATGGTLTYEQYF. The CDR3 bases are TGTGCTACCGGGGGGACGCTCACCTACGAGCAGTACTTC.